What follows are 5 T cell receptor beta chains derived from one specimen sequenced in a study of blood T cell repertoires in COVID-19. Assay: immunoSEQ multiplex PCR; the TCRdb copy retains only in-frame clones and omits some. This table holds about 25,000 clones, about 89% found once. Sequenced material: peripheral blood. The receptors here all came from a man aged 70 or older with active COVID-19.

The chain combines TRBV5-8 with TRBJ2-4, with 7 bases that match TRBD1. J gave up 4 bases and V 1 base, and 2 bases lay outside the gene matches. The germline V gene has CDR1 SGHTS and CDR2 YDEGEE. The CDR3 is 14 amino acids. CDR3 region: CASSLRGPKNIQYF. In DNA, the CDR3 is TGTGCCAGCAGCTTGAGGGGGCCAAAAAACATTCAGTACTTC.

The V and J genes are TRBV18 and TRBJ1-3, with D possibly matching TRBD1 (6 bases). Germline V gene sequence: CDR1 KGHSH, CDR2 LQKENI. The V gene lost 3 bases and the J gene lost 0 bases, with 18 bases spanning the gap. There are 18 residues in the CDR3. DNA of the CDR3: TGTGCCAGCTCACCCACCGCCCAGGGGTCCCACTCTGGAAACACCATATATTTT. Amino acids: CASSPTAQGSHSGNTIYF.

This clone was found a few times. The genes are TRBV5-4 and TRBJ2-7, with D uncertain. This CDR3 spans 13 amino acids. V was trimmed by 0 bases and J by 6 bases, leaving 10 bases between them. Germline CDR1 and CDR2: SGHNT and YYREEE (reference sequence). The CDR3 DNA reads TGTGCCAGCAGCTTGGTCCCGACGGGCGAGCAGTACTTC. This encodes CASSLVPTGEQYF.

The chain couples TRBV7-3 to TRBJ2-1; perhaps TRBD1 as D (6 bases). This CDR3 comprises 17 residues. Trimming took off 3 bases at V and 5 bases at J, with 20 bases between the two ends. The V gene's germline CDR1 is SGHTA and CDR2 FQGTGA. The CDR3 reads CASSLQGMGRRDNEQFF. Here the CDR3 DNA reads TGTGCCAGCAGCTTGCAGGGGATGGGAAGAAGAGACAATGAGCAGTTCTTC.

The rearrangement links TRBV3-1 (or the pseudogene TRBV3-2) to TRBJ1-1; no clear D gene. CDR1 LGHDT and CDR2 YNNKEL come from the germline V gene (reference sequence). The CDR3 totals 17 residues. V was shortened by 3 bases and J by 4 bases, with 21 bases between the two germline ends. Written as DNA, the CDR3 is TGTGCCAGCAGCCAGTCTAGTTTAAGGCTATCGAGCACTGAAGCTTTCTTT. Encoded protein: CASSQSSLRLSSTEAFF.